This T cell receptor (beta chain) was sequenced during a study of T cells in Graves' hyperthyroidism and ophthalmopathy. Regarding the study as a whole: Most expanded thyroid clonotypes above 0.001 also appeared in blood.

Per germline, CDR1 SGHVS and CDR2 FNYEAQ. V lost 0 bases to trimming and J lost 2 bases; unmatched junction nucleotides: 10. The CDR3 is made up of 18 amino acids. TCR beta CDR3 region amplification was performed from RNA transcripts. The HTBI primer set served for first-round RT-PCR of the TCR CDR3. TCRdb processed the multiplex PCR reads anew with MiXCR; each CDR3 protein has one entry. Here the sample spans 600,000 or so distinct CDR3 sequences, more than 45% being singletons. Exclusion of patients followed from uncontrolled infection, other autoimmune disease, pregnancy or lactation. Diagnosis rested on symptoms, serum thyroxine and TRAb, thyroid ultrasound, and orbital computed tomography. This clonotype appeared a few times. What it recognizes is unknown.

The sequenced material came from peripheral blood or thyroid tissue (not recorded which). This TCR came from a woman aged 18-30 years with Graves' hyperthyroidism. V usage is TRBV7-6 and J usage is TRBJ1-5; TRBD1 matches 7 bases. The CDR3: CASSLAGDSSVGNQPQHF. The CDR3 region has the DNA TGTGCCAGCAGCTTAGCGGGGGACAGTTCCGTAGGCAATCAGCCCCAGCATTTT.